The source of this T cell receptor beta chain is a study of T cell changes during pregnancy in multiple sclerosis. Some clones are missing from TCRdb's copy, which holds only in-frame ones; the method was immunoSEQ multiplex PCR. The data contain approximately 100,000 clones, about 90% of them seen just once; the ten biggest clones take up 2.5% to 3.5%. The CDR3 runs to 14 residues. Germline V gives CDR1 SGHDN, CDR2 FVKESK. The V end was cut by 4 bases, the J end by 3 bases, with 13 bases between. The sequence derives from a female donor with multiple sclerosis, enrolled in a pregnancy study. J is TRBJ2-7 and V is TRBV14; the D gene is possibly TRBD2 (6 bases). Sequencing was performed on peripheral blood, taken in the second trimester of pregnancy. The CDR3 DNA reads as TGTGCCAGCAGCCCCCCGGGACTCAACTACGAGCAGTACTTC. It is translated as CASSPPGLNYEQYF.